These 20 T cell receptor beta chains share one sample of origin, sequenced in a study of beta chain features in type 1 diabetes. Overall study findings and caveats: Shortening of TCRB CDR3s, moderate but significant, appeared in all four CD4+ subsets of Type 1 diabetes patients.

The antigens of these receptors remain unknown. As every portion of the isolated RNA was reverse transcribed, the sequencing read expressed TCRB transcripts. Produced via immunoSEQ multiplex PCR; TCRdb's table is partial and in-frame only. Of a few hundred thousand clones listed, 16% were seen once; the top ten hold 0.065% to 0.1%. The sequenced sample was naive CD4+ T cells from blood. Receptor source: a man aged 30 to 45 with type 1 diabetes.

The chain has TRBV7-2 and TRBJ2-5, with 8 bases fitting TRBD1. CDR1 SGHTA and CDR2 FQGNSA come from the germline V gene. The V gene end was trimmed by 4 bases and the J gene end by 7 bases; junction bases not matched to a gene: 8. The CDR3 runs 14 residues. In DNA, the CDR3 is TGTGCCAGCAGCTCCGTCGACAGGGGAGCGACCCAGTACTTC. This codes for CASSSVDRGATQYF.

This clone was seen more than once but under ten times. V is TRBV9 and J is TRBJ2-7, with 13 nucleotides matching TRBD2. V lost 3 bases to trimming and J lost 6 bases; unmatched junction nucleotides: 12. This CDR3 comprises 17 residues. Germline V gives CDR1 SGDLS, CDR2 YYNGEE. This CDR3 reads CASSAGRTSGSMGEQYF. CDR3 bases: TGTGCCAGCAGCGCCGGCCGGACTAGCGGGAGTATGGGCGAGCAGTACTTC.

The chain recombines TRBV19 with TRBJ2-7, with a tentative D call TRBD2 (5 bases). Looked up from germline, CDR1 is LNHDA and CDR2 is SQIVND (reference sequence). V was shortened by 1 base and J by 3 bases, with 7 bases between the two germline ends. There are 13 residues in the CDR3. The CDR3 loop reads CASSIGDYYEQYF. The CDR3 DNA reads TGTGCCAGTAGTATAGGAGACTACTACGAGCAGTACTTC.

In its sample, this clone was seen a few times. The CDR3 bases are TGTGCCTGGCAGGGACTAGCGGGAGGATCGGAGACCCAGTACTTC. Its translation: CAWQGLAGGSETQYF. V and J are TRBV30 and TRBJ2-5, with 15 bases aligning to TRBD2. This CDR3 spans 15 amino acids. The germline V gene encodes CDR1 GTSNPN and CDR2 SVGIG (reference sequence). V gave up 5 bases and J gave up 5 bases; unmatched junction bases: 6.

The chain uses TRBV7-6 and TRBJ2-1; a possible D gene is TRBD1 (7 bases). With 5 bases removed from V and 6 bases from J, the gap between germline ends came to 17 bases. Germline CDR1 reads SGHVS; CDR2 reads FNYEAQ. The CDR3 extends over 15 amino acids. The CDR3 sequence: CASSRDSTSFNEQFF. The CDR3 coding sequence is TGTGCCAGCAGCAGGGACAGCACTAGCTTCAATGAGCAGTTCTTC. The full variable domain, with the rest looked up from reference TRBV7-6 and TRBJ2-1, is GAGVSQSPRYKVTKRGQDVALRCDPISGHVSLYWYRQALGQGPEFLTYFNYEAQQDKSGLPNDRFSAERPEGSISTLTIQRTEQRDSAMYRCASSRDSTSFNEQFFGPGTRLTVL.

The CDR3 DNA follows: TGCGCCAGCAGCCAAGCGCGACTACAGGGCCTCGCTAACTATGGCTACACCTTC. Its protein product is CASSQARLQGLANYGYTF. The chain carries TRBV4-1 and TRBJ1-2, with D possibly TRBD1 on 6 matching bases. The CDR3 has 18 residues. Per germline, CDR1 MGHRA and CDR2 YSYEKL. V lost 1 base and J lost 0, with 18 bases in between.

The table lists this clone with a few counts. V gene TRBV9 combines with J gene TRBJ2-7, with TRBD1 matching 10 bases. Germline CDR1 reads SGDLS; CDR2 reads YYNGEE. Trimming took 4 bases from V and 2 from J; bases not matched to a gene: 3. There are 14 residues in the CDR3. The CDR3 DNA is TGTGCCAGCAGCCTTGGACAGGGGGCCTACGAGCAGTACTTC. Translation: CASSLGQGAYEQYF.

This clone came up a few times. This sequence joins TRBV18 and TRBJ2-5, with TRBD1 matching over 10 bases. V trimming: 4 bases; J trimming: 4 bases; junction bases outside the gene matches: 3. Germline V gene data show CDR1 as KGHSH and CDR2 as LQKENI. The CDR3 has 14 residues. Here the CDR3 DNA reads TGTGCCAGCTCACTTCGGACAGGGGGAGAGACCCAGTACTTC. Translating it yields CASSLRTGGETQYF.

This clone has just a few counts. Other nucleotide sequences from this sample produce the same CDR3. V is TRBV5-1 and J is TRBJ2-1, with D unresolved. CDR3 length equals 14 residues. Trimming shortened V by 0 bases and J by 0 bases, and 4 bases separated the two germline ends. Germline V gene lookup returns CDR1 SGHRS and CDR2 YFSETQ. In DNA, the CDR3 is TGCGCCAGCAGCTTGGACAGCTCCTACAATGAGCAGTTCTTC. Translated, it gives CASSLDSSYNEQFF.

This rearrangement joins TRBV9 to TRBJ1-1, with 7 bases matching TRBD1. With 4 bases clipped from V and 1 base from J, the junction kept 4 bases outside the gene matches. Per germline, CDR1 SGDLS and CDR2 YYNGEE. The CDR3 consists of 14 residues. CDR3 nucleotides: TGTGCCAGCAGCATTCGGACAGGGAACACTGAAGCTTTCTTT. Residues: CASSIRTGNTEAFF.

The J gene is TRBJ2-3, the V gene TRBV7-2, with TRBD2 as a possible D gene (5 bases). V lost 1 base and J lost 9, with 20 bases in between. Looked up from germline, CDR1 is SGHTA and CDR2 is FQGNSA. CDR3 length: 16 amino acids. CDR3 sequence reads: CASSLVDGSGLDTQYF. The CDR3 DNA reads TGTGCCAGCAGCTTAGTGGACGGATCAGGACTTGACACGCAGTATTTT. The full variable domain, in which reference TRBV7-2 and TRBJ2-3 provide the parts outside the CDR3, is GAGVSQSPSNKVTEKGKDVELRCDPISGHTALYWYRQSLGQGLEFLIYFQGNSAPDKSGLPSDRFSAERTGGSVSTLTIQRTQQEDSAVYLCASSLVDGSGLDTQYFGPGTRLTVL.

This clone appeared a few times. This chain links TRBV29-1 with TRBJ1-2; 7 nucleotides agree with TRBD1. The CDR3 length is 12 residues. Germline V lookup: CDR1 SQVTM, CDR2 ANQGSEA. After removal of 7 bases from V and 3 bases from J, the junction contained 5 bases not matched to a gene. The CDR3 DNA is TGCAGCGCGGACAGGTTCGACTATGGCTACACCTTC. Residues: CSADRFDYGYTF.

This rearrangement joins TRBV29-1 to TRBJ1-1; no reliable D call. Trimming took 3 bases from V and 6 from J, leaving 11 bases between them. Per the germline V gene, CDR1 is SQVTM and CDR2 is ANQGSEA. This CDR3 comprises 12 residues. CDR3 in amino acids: CSVEVVTAEAFF. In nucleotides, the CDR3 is TGCAGCGTTGAGGTAGTCACGGCTGAAGCTTTCTTT.

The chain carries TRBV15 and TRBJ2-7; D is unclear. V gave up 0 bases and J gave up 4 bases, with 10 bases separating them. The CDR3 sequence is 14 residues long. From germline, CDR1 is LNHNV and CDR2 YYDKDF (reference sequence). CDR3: CATSRDGGVYEQYF. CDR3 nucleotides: TGTGCCACCAGCAGAGATGGCGGAGTTTACGAGCAGTACTTC.

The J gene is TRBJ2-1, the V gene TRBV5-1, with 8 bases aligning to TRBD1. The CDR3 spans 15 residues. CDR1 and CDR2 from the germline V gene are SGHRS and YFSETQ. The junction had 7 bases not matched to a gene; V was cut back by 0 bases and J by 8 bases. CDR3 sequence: CASSLGQGFVDEQFF. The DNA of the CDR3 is TGCGCCAGCAGCTTGGGACAGGGGTTCGTCGATGAGCAGTTCTTC.

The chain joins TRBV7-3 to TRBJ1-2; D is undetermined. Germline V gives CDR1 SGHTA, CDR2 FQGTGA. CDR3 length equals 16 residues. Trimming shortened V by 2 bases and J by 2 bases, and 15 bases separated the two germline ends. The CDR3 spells CASSLLQRVGNYGYTF. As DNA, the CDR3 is TGTGCCAGCAGCTTATTACAACGGGTGGGGAACTATGGCTACACCTTC.

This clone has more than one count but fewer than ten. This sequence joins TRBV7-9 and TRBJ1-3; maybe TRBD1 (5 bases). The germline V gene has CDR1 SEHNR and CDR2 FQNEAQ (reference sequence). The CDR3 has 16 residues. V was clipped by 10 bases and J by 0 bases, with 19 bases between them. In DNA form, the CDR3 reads TGTGCCAACACCGACAGCCCAAACCCCTCTGGAAACACCATATATTTT. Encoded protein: CANTDSPNPSGNTIYF.

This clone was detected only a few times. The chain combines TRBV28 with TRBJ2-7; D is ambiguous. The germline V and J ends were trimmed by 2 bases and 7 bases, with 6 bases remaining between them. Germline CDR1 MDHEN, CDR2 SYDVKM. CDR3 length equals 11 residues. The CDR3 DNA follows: TGTGCCAGCAGTTTACAGATTGAGCAGTACTTC. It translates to CASSLQIEQYF.

CDR3 nucleotide sequence: TGTGCCAGCAGCATTCTCGGACAGGGTGGTGACCAGTACTTC. Translated: CASSILGQGGDQYF. The V call is TRBV14, the J call TRBJ2-5; 8 bases map to TRBD1. The CDR3 covers 14 residues. V shed 5 bases, J shed 10 bases, and the junction held 12 bases outside the gene matches. Germline CDR1 reads SGHDN; CDR2 reads FVKESK.

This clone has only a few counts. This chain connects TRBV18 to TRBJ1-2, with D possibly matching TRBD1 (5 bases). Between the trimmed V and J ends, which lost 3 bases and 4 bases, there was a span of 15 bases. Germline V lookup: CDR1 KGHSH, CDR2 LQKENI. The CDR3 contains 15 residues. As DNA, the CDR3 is TGTGCCAGCTCACCGAGCAGCGGGGCCCTCTATGGCTACACCTTC. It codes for CASSPSSGALYGYTF. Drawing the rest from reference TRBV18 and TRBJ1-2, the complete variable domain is NAGVMQNPRHLVRRRGQEARLRCSPMKGHSHVYWYRQLPEEGLKFMVYLQKENIIDESGMPKERFSAEFPKEGPSILRIQQVVRGDSAAYFCASSPSSGALYGYTFGSGTRLTVV.